This T cell receptor beta chain was sequenced for a study of breast tumors, draining lymph nodes, adjacent tissues. Breast cancer patients provided tissue from their axillary draining lymph nodes. TCRdb ran MiXCR on the multiplex PCR reads and lists one entry per CDR3 protein. The repertoire has roughly 260,000 distinct CDR3 sequences, around 31% of them found once; the top ten carry more than 0.95%. Study-level points and caveats: Data fit most tumor T cells coming from lymph node, expanding in tumor.

This clonotype was counted many times. Antigen: not known. Germline CDR1 WNHNN, CDR2 SYGVQD (reference sequence). V lost 5 bases, J lost 4 bases, and 11 bases lay in between. This CDR3 has 14 residues. The sequencing input was axillary lymph node tissue. V is TRBV10-1 and J is TRBJ2-2, with D perhaps TRBD1 (6 bases). This clonotype was obtained from a female donor with breast cancer. Some clones in this sample may be carry-over from other donors' samples. CDR3 DNA: TGCGCCAGCAGTCAATTAGGGGGCACCGGGGAGCTGTTTTTT. It encodes CASSQLGGTGELFF.